A single sample gave rise to the 30 T cell receptor beta chains below, sequenced in a study of blood T cell repertoires in COVID-19. The data were produced by immunoSEQ multiplex PCR, yet TCRdb's version contains in-frame clones alone and is incomplete. The sample carries around 260,000 clones, 87% recorded once. Material: peripheral blood. The receptors stem from a woman in her forties who had recovered from COVID-19.

This chain links TRBV10-1 with TRBJ2-3; weak D call: TRBD1 (5 bases). There are 14 residues in the CDR3. Trimming took off 2 bases at V and 2 bases at J, with 8 bases between the two ends. Germline assignment: CDR1 WNHNN and CDR2 SYGVQD (reference sequence). The DNA for the CDR3 is TGCGCCAGCAGTGAGAGACAGTCCACAGATACGCAGTATTTT. Residues: CASSERQSTDTQYF.

The chain has TRBV9 and TRBJ2-3; tentatively, D is TRBD1 (6 bases). The V end was cut by 4 bases, the J end by 1 base, with 16 bases between. Germline lookup yields CDR1 SGDLS and CDR2 YYNGEE. The CDR3 contains 16 residues. The CDR3 DNA reads as TGTGCCAGCAGCTCCACTCAGGGGATGGGCACAGATACGCAGTATTTT. Encoded protein: CASSSTQGMGTDTQYF.

The CDR3 sequence: CASSRRGGNTEAFF. In DNA, the CDR3 is TGTGCCAGCAGCCGCCGGGGGGGAAACACTGAAGCTTTCTTT. V is TRBV7-3 and J is TRBJ1-1; D might be TRBD1 (5 bases). The CDR3 extends over 14 amino acids. The V end was cut by 5 bases, the J end by 2 bases, with 12 bases between. From germline, CDR1 is SGHTA and CDR2 FQGTGA.

On this clone: Because the CDR3's place on the DNA is in doubt, the DNA is left out and the CDR3 is given as listed by TCRdb. This chain links TRBV12-2 with TRBJ2-5; the D segment call TRBD2 is taken from the table without a DNA check. TRBV12-2 is listed as a pseudogene. The CDR3 spans 18 residues, counting both ends. The CDR3 loop is CASRLACVAGGAKETQYF.

This clone was observed once. The gene calls are TRBV7-6 and TRBJ1-1; D possibly corresponds to TRBD1 (5 bases). V shed 5 bases and J shed 0 bases, with 13 bases lying between them. Germline V gene data show CDR1 as SGHVS and CDR2 as FNYEAQ. The CDR3 runs to 15 residues. The chain's CDR3 is CASSPAPGMNTEAFF. The CDR3 DNA reads as TGTGCCAGCAGCCCCGCCCCAGGGATGAACACTGAAGCTTTCTTT.

The chain joins TRBV9 to TRBJ2-3, with 11 nucleotides matching TRBD2. Unmatched junction bases numbered 7, after V lost 3 bases and J lost 1 base. The CDR3 runs to 17 residues. The germline CDR1 and CDR2 sequences are SGDLS and YYNGEE. CDR3 DNA: TGTGCCAGCAGCGCACCACTAGCGGGGGATGGCACAGATACGCAGTATTTT. Translation gives CASSAPLAGDGTDTQYF.

The V gene is TRBV19, the J gene TRBJ1-5; D might be TRBD1 (6 bases). Per germline, CDR1 LNHDA and CDR2 SQIVND (reference sequence). CDR3 size: 14 residues. V was pared by 5 bases and J by 8 bases, with 16 bases between. CDR3 residues: CASSAGGGVKPQHF. Here the CDR3 DNA reads TGTGCCAGTAGTGCAGGTGGGGGCGTAAAGCCCCAGCATTTT.

A few counts support this clone. The DNA for the CDR3 is TGCGCCAGCAGCTTGAAATGGACAGACACTGAAGCTTTCTTT. Amino acid sequence: CASSLKWTDTEAFF. The chain links TRBV5-1 to TRBJ1-1; D may be TRBD1 (6 bases). The germline gives CDR1 SGHRS, CDR2 YFSETQ. The CDR3 has 14 amino acids. The germline V and J ends were trimmed by 1 base and 3 bases, with 10 bases remaining between them.

This clone came up once. This chain links TRBV9 with TRBJ1-1, with 9 bases lining up with TRBD1. Trimming cost V 4 bases and J 1 base; bases outside gene matches: 5. The CDR3 is 15 residues long. The germline gives CDR1 SGDLS, CDR2 YYNGEE. DNA for the CDR3: TGTGCCAGCAGCTCGTGGGACAGGGAGAACACTGAAGCTTTCTTT. It specifies CASSSWDRENTEAFF.

This clone was counted once. The chain is built from TRBV9 and TRBJ2-3, with D uncertain. The CDR3 contains 14 residues. Per germline, CDR1 SGDLS and CDR2 YYNGEE. V was trimmed by 0 bases and J by 4 bases, leaving 9 bases between them. CDR3 residues: CASSVGVRSDTQYF. The DNA for the CDR3 is TGTGCCAGCAGCGTAGGAGTCAGGTCAGATACGCAGTATTTT.

The chain carries TRBV3-1 (or the pseudogene TRBV3-2) and TRBJ1-1; unclear D gene. Germline assignment: CDR1 LGHDT and CDR2 YNNKEL (reference sequence). The V end lost 0 bases, the J end lost 10 bases, and 18 bases lay between the germline ends. The CDR3 loop spans 15 amino acids. Here the CDR3 DNA reads TGTGCCAGCAGCCAAGATTCGGAGGATGGTGTATTAGCTTTCTTT. Protein: CASSQDSEDGVLAFF.

This clone was recorded a few times. The CDR3 sequence: CASSIAQGYQPQHF. The CDR3 DNA follows: TGTGCCAGTAGTATAGCCCAGGGGTATCAGCCCCAGCATTTT. The J gene is TRBJ1-5, the V gene TRBV19; a weak D match, TRBD1 (6 bases). The CDR3 has 14 amino acids. Per the germline V gene, CDR1 is LNHDA and CDR2 is SQIVND (reference sequence). V was shortened by 1 base and J by 5 bases, with 9 bases between the two germline ends.

This rearrangement joins TRBV7-2 to TRBJ1-5; 11 bases are shared with TRBD1. This CDR3 is built from 16 residues. J lost 7 bases, V lost 5 bases, and 10 bases had no gene match. The germline gives CDR1 SGHTA, CDR2 FQGNSA. The CDR3 loop is CASSQRWTGGGQPQHF. CDR3 in DNA: TGTGCCAGCAGCCAGCGCTGGACAGGGGGCGGACAGCCCCAGCATTTT.

The gene calls are TRBV7-8 and TRBJ2-7; D is possibly TRBD2 (5 bases). CDR3 size: 16 residues. Trimming stripped 5 bases from V and 4 bases from J, with 21 bases between. Germline V gene sequence: CDR1 SGHVS, CDR2 FQNEAQ. CDR3 protein: CASSAQLFGPGYEQYF. CDR3 in DNA: TGTGCCAGCAGCGCACAACTGTTCGGACCGGGGTACGAGCAGTACTTC. The entire variable domain, with the rest obtained from reference TRBV7-8 and TRBJ2-7, is as follows: GAGVSQSPRYKVAKRGQDVALRCDPISGHVSLFWYQQALGQGPEFLTYFQNEAQLDKSGLPSDRFFAERPEGSVSTLKIQRTQQEDSAVYLCASSAQLFGPGYEQYFGPGTRLTVT.

The chain couples TRBV5-1 to TRBJ1-2, with D possibly matching TRBD1 (6 bases). Per germline, CDR1 SGHRS and CDR2 YFSETQ. The length of the CDR3 is 13 residues. Trimming cost V 4 bases and J 3 bases, with 10 bases left between them. The DNA of the CDR3 is TGCGCCAGCAGCCTCAGGGGTTACTATGGCTACACCTTC. It translates to CASSLRGYYGYTF.

The chain links TRBV6-4 to TRBJ2-7, with 9 bases matching TRBD2. J was trimmed by 2 bases and V by 2 bases; bases with no gene match: 7. The CDR3 is made up of 16 amino acids. Germline CDR1 is MRHNA and CDR2 is SNTAGT. The CDR3 DNA reads as TGTGCCAGCAGTGACGGAAGGCGGGGGGGCCCCTACGAGCAGTACTTC. Residues: CASSDGRRGGPYEQYF.

This rearrangement joins TRBV10-2 to TRBJ1-5; no reliable D call. CDR3 length equals 12 residues. Germline values: CDR1 WSHSY, CDR2 SAAADI. Trimming took off 7 bases at V and 3 bases at J, with 7 bases between the two ends. This CDR3 is CASKQLNQPQHF. The CDR3 DNA is TGCGCCAGCAAACAGCTCAATCAGCCCCAGCATTTT.

The gene calls are TRBV27 and TRBJ2-1; D unresolved. V lost 6 bases and J 1 base, leaving 4 bases between the germline ends. The CDR3 consists of 12 residues. CDR1 is MNHEY and CDR2 is SMNVEV in the germline V gene (reference sequence). The CDR3: CASRRSYNEQFF. CDR3 DNA: TGTGCCAGCAGACGGTCCTACAATGAGCAGTTCTTC.

The chain couples TRBV30 to TRBJ2-7; D is uncertain. V was shortened by 2 bases and J by 4 bases, with 9 bases between the two germline ends. Germline-derived CDR1 and CDR2 are GTSNPN and SVGIG (reference sequence). The CDR3 contains 12 residues. CDR3 sequence reads: CAWSPGRYEQYF. CDR3 bases: TGTGCCTGGAGTCCAGGCCGTTACGAGCAGTACTTC.

V is TRBV20-1 and J is TRBJ2-3; perhaps TRBD2 as D (7 bases). Trimming removed 3 bases from V and 6 bases from J, with 16 bases in between. Germline CDR1 DFQATT, CDR2 SNEGSKA (reference sequence). CDR3 size: 14 residues. The CDR3: CSASFGGLGDTQYF. For the CDR3, the DNA is TGCAGTGCTAGTTTCGGGGGGCTCGGGGATACGCAGTATTTT.

This clone was counted a few times. The rearrangement joins TRBV7-3 to TRBJ1-5; no reliable D call. The V end was cut by 5 bases, the J end by 7 bases, with 15 bases between. Germline values: CDR1 SGHTA, CDR2 FQGTGA. There are 14 residues in the CDR3. This CDR3 reads CASSPDGAGQPQHF. The CDR3, as DNA: TGTGCCAGCAGCCCTGATGGAGCCGGGCAGCCCCAGCATTTT.

V and J are TRBV19 and TRBJ2-5; 7 bases fit TRBD1. Germline V CDR1 and CDR2: LNHDA, SQIVND (reference sequence). V shed 1 base, J shed 2 bases, and the junction held 1 base outside the gene matches. The CDR3 is made up of 14 amino acids. Written as DNA, the CDR3 is TGTGCCAGTAGTATAGCCAGGGGGCAAGAGACCCAGTACTTC. Residues: CASSIARGQETQYF.

The V gene is TRBV7-6, the J gene TRBJ2-2; TRBD2 matches 10 bases. CDR3 length: 15 amino acids. With V trimmed by 4 bases and J by 7 bases, 6 bases remained unmatched. The germline V gene has CDR1 SGHVS and CDR2 FNYEAQ. CDR3 sequence (DNA): TGTGCCAGCAGCTCCAGCGGGGGGGCCGGCGGGGAGCTGTTTTTT. Protein: CASSSSGGAGGELFF. The full variable domain, with the rest looked up from reference TRBV7-6 and TRBJ2-2, is GAGVSQSPRYKVTKRGQDVALRCDPISGHVSLYWYRQALGQGPEFLTYFNYEAQQDKSGLPNDRFSAERPEGSISTLTIQRTEQRDSAMYRCASSSSGGAGGELFFGEGSRLTVL.

The chain uses TRBV5-4 and TRBJ2-7, with D maybe TRBD2 (7 bases). The CDR3 has 16 amino acids. CDR1 is SGHNT and CDR2 is YYREEE in the germline V gene (reference sequence). Trimming took 4 bases from V and 4 from J, leaving 21 bases between them. CDR3 in amino acids: CASSPGGGALLYEQYF. The CDR3 DNA is TGTGCCAGCAGCCCCGGAGGGGGGGCGCTTCTGTACGAGCAGTACTTC. The full variable domain, its missing parts supplied by reference TRBV5-4 and TRBJ2-7, is ETGVTQSPTHLIKTRGQQVTLRCSSQSGHNTVSWYQQALGQGPQFIFQYYREEENGRGNFPPRFSGLQFPNYSSELNVNALELDDSALYLCASSPGGGALLYEQYFGPGTRLTVT.

J is TRBJ1-1 and V is TRBV15; TRBD1 is a possible D gene (5 bases). CDR1 is LNHNV and CDR2 is YYDKDF in the germline V gene (reference sequence). V was cut by 3 bases and J by 8 bases, with 16 bases left in between. The CDR3 length is 14 residues. CDR3 amino acids: CATSRDHPGNEAFF. DNA for the CDR3: TGTGCCACCAGCAGGGATCATCCAGGGAACGAAGCTTTCTTT.

This clone has more than one count but fewer than ten. The rearrangement links TRBV5-1 to TRBJ2-1, with a tentative D call TRBD2 (6 bases). In germline, CDR1 is SGHRS, CDR2 YFSETQ. V dropped 0 bases and J dropped 0 bases, with 10 bases sitting between them. This CDR3 spans 16 amino acids. For the CDR3, the DNA is TGCGCCAGCAGCTTGGTAGCGGTTAGCTCCTACAATGAGCAGTTCTTC. Residues: CASSLVAVSSYNEQFF.

The chain is built from TRBV6-5 and TRBJ1-1; no reliable D call. This CDR3 spans 14 amino acids. Looked up from germline, CDR1 is MNHEY and CDR2 is SVGAGI. The ends were cut back, 0 bases at V and 1 base at J, with 6 bases in the middle. The CDR3 reads CASSYSRQNTEAFF. The CDR3 DNA is TGTGCCAGCAGTTACTCGCGCCAGAACACTGAAGCTTTCTTT.

The chain joins TRBV7-2 to TRBJ2-4, with 8 bases fitting TRBD1. Germline V lookup: CDR1 SGHTA, CDR2 FQGNSA. V lost 3 bases and J lost 3; bases outside the gene matches: 1. CDR3 length: 14 residues. The chain's CDR3 is CASSFDRGKNIQYF. Written as DNA, the CDR3 is TGTGCCAGCAGCTTTGACAGGGGCAAAAACATTCAGTACTTC.

This sequence joins TRBV6-5 and TRBJ1-2; TRBD1 aligns across 8 bases. This CDR3 has 12 residues. The V gene end was trimmed by 8 bases and the J gene end by 5 bases; junction bases not matched to a gene: 4. The V gene's germline CDR1 is MNHEY and CDR2 SVGAGI. The CDR3 loop reads CASRTGIYGYTF. In DNA, the CDR3 is TGTGCCAGCCGGACAGGGATTTATGGCTACACCTTC.

V usage is TRBV5-1 and J usage is TRBJ2-7; 8 bases agree with TRBD1. Looked up from germline, CDR1 is SGHRS and CDR2 is YFSETQ. This CDR3 region has 15 residues. J was trimmed by 5 bases and V by 6 bases; bases with no gene match: 13. The CDR3 sequence: CASTARDRTRHEQYF. The DNA for the CDR3 is TGCGCCAGCACCGCCCGGGACAGGACCCGACACGAGCAGTACTTC.